Reported below is one T cell receptor (beta chain). The sample comes from a study of blood T cell repertoires in COVID-19. Study at large: The analysed material was cDNA or gDNA that came from T cells, B-cell-depleted T cells, or PBMCs.

In the original analysis: Amplification from reference gene primers served as the basis for estimated nucleated cell counts. Only in-frame clones appear in the TCRdb table, and some are missing; sequencing was by immunoSEQ multiplex PCR. V and J calls plus clone size are reproduced from that table; the DNA served to infer D and trimming. The top ten clones hold about 6.3% of a sample with around 100,000 clones, roughly nine tenths of them seen once. Looked up from germline, CDR1 is SGHTA and CDR2 is FQGTGA. Germline trimming cut 0 bases from V and 4 bases from J; bases unmatched to any gene: 3. There are 14 residues in the CDR3.

J is TRBJ2-7 and V is TRBV7-3; 7 bases line up with TRBD2. The source is a human donor in a cohort sampled during active COVID-19. Sample: peripheral blood. Here the CDR3 DNA reads TGTGCCAGCAGCTTAACGTCGGGGGGTTACGAGCAGTACTTC. Amino acids: CASSLTSGGYEQYF.